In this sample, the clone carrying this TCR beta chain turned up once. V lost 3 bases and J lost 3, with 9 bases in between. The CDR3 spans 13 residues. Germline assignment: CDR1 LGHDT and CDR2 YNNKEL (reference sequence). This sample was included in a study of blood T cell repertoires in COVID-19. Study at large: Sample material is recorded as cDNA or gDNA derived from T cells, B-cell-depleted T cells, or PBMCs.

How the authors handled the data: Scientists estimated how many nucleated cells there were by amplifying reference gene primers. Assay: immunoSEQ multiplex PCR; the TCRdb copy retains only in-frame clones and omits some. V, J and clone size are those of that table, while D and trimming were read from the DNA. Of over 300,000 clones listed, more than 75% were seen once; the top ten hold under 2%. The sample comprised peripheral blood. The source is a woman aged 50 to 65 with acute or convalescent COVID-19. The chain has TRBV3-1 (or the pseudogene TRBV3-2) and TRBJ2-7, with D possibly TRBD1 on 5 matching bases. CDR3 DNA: TGTGCCAGCAGCCATAAGCAGGGCTACGAGCAGTACTTC. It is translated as CASSHKQGYEQYF.